These T cell receptor beta chains were read from a single sample in a study of cytomegalovirus exposure and HLA in healthy donors. Here immunoSEQ multiplex PCR was the method, and the copy in TCRdb shows in-frame clones only, minus some. The sample carries 150,000 to 200,000 clones, around 85% recorded once. Source material: PBMCs. The receptors shown here come from a middle-aged man in good health and CMV-seronegative. The conserved cysteine and the conserved F or W are not part of the CDR3 here. Part of the rows lack a size; the others show once, few, many or a class for expanded clones.

TRBJ1-1	.	TRBV4-2	ASSQIQGAEAF
TRBJ1-3	.	TRBV7-9	ASSERTVSSGNTIY
TRBJ1-2	.	TRBV4-1	ASSRGTGALIG
TRBJ2-5	.	TRBV14	ASSQSVAGQETQY
TRBJ1-2	.	TRBV19	ASSGDRVDGYT
TRBJ1-2	.	TRBV30	AWSAGQGVNYGYT
TRBJ1-5	.	TRBV30	AWSRDRGYQPQH
TRBJ1-5	once	TRBV28	ASSRVNQPQH
TRBJ1-4	.	TRBV4-3	ASSPRDSNEKLF
TRBJ2-7	.	TRBV7-8	ASSPTYRQGGEQY
TRBJ2-1	.	TRBV7-3	ASSPDTRTEQF
TRBJ2-7	.	TRBV4-2	ASSQGYRGLGEQY
TRBJ2-4	.	TRBV15	ATSHVGARGNIQY
TRBJ1-1	.	TRBV7-2	ASSLAQGTRNTEAF
TRBJ1-2	.	TRBV30	AGDRHINYGYT
TRBJ2-3	few	TRBV7-3	ASSLGAGPRTDTQY
TRBJ2-7	.	TRBV7-9	ASSLGRATYEQY
TRBJ1-5	.	TRBV28	ASSLSQGIQPQH
TRBJ1-5	few	TRBV27	ASKPAGNQPQH
TRBJ1-3	once	TRBV7-9	ASSLGQGNTIY
TRBJ1-6	.	TRBV7-2	ASSRGPRQESSPLH
TRBJ2-7	.	TRBV9	ATPGVPSYEQY
TRBJ2-1	.	TRBV7-2	ASSQQGNEQF
TRBJ2-1	.	TRBV4-1	ASSQWPPGAGGPNEQF
TRBJ1-1	.	TRBV5-1	ASSLAQGAEAF
TRBJ1-4	.	TRBV15	ATSRVGTWDEKLF
TRBJ1-5	.	TRBV28	ASRTTGDQPQH
TRBJ2-7	.	TRBV11-2	ASSRQDGLYEQY
TRBJ2-3	.	TRBV6-4	ASSDTSGAYTQY
TRBJ2-7	few	TRBV5-1	ASSLAASGSYEQY
TRBJ1-1	.	TRBV7-8	ASSLSLASRVGNTEAF
TRBJ1-2	few	TRBV6-1	ASSLQGRRDYGYT
TRBJ2-2	.	TRBV2	AGSLAGGNTGELF